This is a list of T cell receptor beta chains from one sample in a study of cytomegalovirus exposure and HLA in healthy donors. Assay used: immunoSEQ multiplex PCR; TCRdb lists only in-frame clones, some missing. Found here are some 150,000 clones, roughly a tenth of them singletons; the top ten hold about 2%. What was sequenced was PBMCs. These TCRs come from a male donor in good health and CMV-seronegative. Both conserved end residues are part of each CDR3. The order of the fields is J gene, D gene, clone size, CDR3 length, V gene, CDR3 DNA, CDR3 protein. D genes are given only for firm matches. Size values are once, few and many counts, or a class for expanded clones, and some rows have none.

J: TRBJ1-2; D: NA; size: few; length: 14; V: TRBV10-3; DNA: TGTGCCATCAGTGACCTGGAGTTTAACTATGGCTACACCTTC; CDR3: CAISDLEFNYGYTF
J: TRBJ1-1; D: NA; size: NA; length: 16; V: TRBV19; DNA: TGTGCCAGTATTACCGTGAGACCAACAGGGACGCTCCAAGCTTTCTTT; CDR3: CASITVRPTGTLQAFF
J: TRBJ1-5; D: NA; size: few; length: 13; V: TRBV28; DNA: TGTGCCAGCAGTTTGGCGGGTAATCAGCCCCAGCATTTT; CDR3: CASSLAGNQPQHF
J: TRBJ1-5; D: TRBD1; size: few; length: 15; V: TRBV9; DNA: TGTGCCAGCAGCCCCTCGGGACAGTCCCGGCAGCCCCAGCATTTT; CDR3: CASSPSGQSRQPQHF
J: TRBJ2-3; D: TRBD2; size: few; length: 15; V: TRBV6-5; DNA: TGTGCCAGCAGGTCGACTAGCGGGAGTACAGATACGCAGTATTTT; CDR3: CASRSTSGSTDTQYF
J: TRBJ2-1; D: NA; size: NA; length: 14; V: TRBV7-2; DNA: TGTGCCAGCAGCTTAGTCAGGCAGTACAATGAGCAGTTCTTC; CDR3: CASSLVRQYNEQFF
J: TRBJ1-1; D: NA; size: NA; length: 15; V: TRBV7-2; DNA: TGTGCCAGCAGCCCGCCACAGCTACCGAACACTGAAGCTTTCTTT; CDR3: CASSPPQLPNTEAFF
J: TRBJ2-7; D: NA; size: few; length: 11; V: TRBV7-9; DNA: TGTGCCAGCAGCCCCGGTTTCGAGCAGTACTTC; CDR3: CASSPGFEQYF
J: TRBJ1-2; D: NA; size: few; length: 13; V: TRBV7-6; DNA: TGTGCCAGCAGCTTAATCTCCAGGGATGGCTACACCTTC; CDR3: CASSLISRDGYTF
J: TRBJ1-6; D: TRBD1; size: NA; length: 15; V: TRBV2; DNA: TGTGCCAGCAGTAGCCTAGGACAGGGAGATTCACCCCTCCACTTT; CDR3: CASSSLGQGDSPLHF
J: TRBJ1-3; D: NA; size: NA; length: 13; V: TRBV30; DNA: TGTGCCTGGAGTCCCTGGCCCGGGGGGACCATATATTTT; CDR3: CAWSPWPGGTIYF
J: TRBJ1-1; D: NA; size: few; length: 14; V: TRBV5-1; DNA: TGCGCCAGCACCCCTCTCGGGTTTAACACTGAAGCTTTCTTT; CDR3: CASTPLGFNTEAFF
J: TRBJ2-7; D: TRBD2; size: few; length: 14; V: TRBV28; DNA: TGTGCCAGCAGGAGTGGCGGGGGGTCGTACGAGCAGTACTTC; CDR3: CASRSGGGSYEQYF
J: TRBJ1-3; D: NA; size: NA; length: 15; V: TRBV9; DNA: TGTGCCAGCAGCCCAATCCAGGGGAGAGAGAACACCATATATTTT; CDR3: CASSPIQGRENTIYF
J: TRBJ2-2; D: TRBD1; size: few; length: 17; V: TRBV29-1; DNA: TGCAGCGTTGAATTGGGGCACAGGGGGCCAAACACCGGGGAGCCGTTTTTT; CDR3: CSVELGHRGPNTGEPFF
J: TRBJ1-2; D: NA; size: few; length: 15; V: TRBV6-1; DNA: TGTGCCAGCAGTGAATTTGGCCAACGAGCGACTGGCTACACCTTC; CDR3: CASSEFGQRATGYTF
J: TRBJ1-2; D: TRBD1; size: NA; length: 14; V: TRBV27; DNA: TGTGCCAGCAGTTACCGACAGGGGGCTCAAGGCTACACCTTC; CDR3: CASSYRQGAQGYTF
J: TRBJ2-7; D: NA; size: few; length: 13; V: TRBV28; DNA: TGTGCCAGCAGAGCTACAGGGGCTAGCGCGCAGTACTTC; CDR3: CASRATGASAQYF
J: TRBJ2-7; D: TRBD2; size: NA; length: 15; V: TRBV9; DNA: TGTGCCAGCAGCGCGGGACTAGCGGACTCCTACGAGCAGTACTTC; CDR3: CASSAGLADSYEQYF
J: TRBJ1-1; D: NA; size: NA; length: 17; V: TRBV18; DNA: TGTGCCAGCTCACCGGCGTCTGGGGGCCCTATGAACACTGAAGCTTTCTTT; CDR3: CASSPASGGPMNTEAFF
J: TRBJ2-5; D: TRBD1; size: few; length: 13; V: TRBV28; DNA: TGTGCCAGCCGCCGGGACAGGGAAGAGACCCAGTACTTC; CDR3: CASRRDREETQYF
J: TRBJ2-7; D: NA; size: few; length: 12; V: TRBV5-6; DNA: TGTGCCAGCAGCTTGACCGAGTATGAACAGTACTTC; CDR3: CASSLTEYEQYF
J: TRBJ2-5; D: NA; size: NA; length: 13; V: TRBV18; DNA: TGTGCCAGCTTTAGGGGAATCCAAGAGACCCAGTACTTC; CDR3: CASFRGIQETQYF
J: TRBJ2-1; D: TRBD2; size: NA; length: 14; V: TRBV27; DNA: TGTGCCAGTAGGCGGGAGGAGTCCTACAATGAGCAGTTCTTC; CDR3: CASRREESYNEQFF
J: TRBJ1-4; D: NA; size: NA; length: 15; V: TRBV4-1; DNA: TGCGCCAGCAGCCAAGAGAGGACAACTAATGAAAAGCTGTTTTTT; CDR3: CASSQERTTNEKLFF
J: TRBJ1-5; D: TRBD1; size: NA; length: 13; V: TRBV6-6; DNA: TGTGCCAGCAGCTCAGGGGGAGGACAGCCCCAGCATTTT; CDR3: CASSSGGGQPQHF
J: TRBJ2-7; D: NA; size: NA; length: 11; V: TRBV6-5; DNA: TGTGCCAGCCCTCTTTTTCCCGAGCAGTACTTC; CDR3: CASPLFPEQYF
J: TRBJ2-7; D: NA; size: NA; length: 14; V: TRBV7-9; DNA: TGTGCCAGCAGCCTCGACTGGGGACACAACGAGCAGTACTTC; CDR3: CASSLDWGHNEQYF
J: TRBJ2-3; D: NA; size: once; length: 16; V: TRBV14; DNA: TGTGCCAGCAGCCCCAGAACCCCGTTGAGCACAGATACGCAGTATTTT; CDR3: CASSPRTPLSTDTQYF
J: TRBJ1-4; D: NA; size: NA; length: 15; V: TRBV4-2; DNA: TGTGCCAGCAGCCAGGGAACAGCCGGGGATGAAAAACTGTTTTTT; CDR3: CASSQGTAGDEKLFF
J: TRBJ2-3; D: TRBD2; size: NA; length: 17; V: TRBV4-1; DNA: TGCGCCAGCAGCCAAGTGGCGGGGGAGTTTGGGACAGATACGCAGTATTTT; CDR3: CASSQVAGEFGTDTQYF
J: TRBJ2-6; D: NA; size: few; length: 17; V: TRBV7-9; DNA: TGTGCCAGCAGCACCCAAGCGGACGTCTCTGGGGCCAACGTCCTGACTTTC; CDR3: CASSTQADVSGANVLTF
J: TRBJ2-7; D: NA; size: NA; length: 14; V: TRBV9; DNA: TGTGCCAGCAGCGTAGACCAGGGCCCCTACGAGCAGTACTTC; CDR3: CASSVDQGPYEQYF
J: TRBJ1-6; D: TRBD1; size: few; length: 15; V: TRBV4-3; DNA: TGCGCCAGCAGCCACATCGACAGGGTCAATTCACCCCTCCACTTT; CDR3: CASSHIDRVNSPLHF
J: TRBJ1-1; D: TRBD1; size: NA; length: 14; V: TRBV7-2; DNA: TGTGCCAGCAACGCAGGGGCCAGGGGGACTGAAGCTTTCTTT; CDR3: CASNAGARGTEAFF
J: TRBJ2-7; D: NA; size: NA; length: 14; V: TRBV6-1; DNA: TGTGCCAGCAGTGAGAAGACAGGGAGGAACGAGCAGTACTTC; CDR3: CASSEKTGRNEQYF
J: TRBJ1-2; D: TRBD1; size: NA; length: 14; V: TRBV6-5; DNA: TGTGCCAGCAGAGCACAGGGGGCGCAGAATGGCTACACCTTC; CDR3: CASRAQGAQNGYTF
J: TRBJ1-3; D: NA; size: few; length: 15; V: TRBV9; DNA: TGTGCCAGCAGCGTCCTAACAGGGACTGGAAACACCATATATTTT; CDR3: CASSVLTGTGNTIYF
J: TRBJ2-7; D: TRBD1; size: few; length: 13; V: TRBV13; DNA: TGTGCCAGCAGTGGACAGGGGCTCTACGAGCAGTACTTC; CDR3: CASSGQGLYEQYF
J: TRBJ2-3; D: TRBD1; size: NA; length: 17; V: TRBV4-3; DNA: TGCGCCAGCAGCCAAGATATCGGGACAGGATTTCCAGATACGCAGTATTTT; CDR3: CASSQDIGTGFPDTQYF
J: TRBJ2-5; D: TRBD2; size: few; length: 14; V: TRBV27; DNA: TGTGCCAGCAGCCAGGGAGGGGTATGGGAGACCCAGTACTTC; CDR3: CASSQGGVWETQYF